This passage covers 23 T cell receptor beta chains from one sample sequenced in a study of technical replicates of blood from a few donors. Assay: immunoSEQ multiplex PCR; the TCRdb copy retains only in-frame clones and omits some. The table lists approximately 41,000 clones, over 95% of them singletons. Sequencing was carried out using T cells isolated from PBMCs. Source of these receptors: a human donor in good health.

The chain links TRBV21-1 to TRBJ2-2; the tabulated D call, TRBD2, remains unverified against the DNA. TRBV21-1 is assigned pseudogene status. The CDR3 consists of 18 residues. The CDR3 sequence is CASSSVGLAGDGGGELFF. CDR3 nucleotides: TGTGCCAGCAGCTCCGTTGGACTAGCGGGAGATGGGGGCGGGGAGCTGTTTTTT.

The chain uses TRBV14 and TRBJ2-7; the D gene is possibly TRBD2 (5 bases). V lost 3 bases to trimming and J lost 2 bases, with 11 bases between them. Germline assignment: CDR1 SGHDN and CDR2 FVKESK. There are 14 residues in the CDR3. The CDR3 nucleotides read TGTGCCAGCAGCCATGGCGGGCCCACCTACGAGCAGTACTTC. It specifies CASSHGGPTYEQYF.

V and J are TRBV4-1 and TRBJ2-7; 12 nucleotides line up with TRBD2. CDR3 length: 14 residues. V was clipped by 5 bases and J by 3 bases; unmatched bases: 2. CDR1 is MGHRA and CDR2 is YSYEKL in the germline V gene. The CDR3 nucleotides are TGCGCCAGCAGCAAGACTAGCGGGAGCTACGAGCAGTACTTC. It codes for CASSKTSGSYEQYF.

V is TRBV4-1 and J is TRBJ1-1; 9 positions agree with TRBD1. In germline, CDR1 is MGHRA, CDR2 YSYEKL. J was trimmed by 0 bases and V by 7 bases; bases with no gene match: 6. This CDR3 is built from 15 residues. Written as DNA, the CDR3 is TGCGCCAGCAAGGACAGGGGCCAAATGAACACTGAAGCTTTCTTT. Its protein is CASKDRGQMNTEAFF.

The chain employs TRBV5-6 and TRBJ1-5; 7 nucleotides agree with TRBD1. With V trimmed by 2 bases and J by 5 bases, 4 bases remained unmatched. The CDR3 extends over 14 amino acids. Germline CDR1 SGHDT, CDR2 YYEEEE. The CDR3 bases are TGTGCCAGCAGCTTCAGACAGGGACATCAGCCCCAGCATTTT. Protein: CASSFRQGHQPQHF.

As DNA, the CDR3 is TGTGCCAGCAGCTTACTAGCCAAAAACATTCAGTACTTC. This sequence encodes CASSLLAKNIQYF. This sequence joins TRBV7-2 and TRBJ2-4, with no clear D. This CDR3 comprises 13 residues. Trimming removed 2 bases from V and 0 bases from J, with 2 bases in between. CDR1 and CDR2 from the germline V gene are SGHTA and FQGNSA.

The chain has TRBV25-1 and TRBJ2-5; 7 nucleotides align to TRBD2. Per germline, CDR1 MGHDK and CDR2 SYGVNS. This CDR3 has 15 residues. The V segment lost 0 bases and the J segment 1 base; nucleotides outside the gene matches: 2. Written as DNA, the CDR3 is TGTGCCAGCAGTGAATACTTAGCGGGCCAAGAGACCCAGTACTTC. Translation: CASSEYLAGQETQYF.

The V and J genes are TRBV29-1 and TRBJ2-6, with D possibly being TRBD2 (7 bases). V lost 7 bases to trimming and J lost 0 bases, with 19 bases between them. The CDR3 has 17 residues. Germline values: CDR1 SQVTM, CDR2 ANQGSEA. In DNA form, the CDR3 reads TGCAGCGCCGAGGGGGTAGCGGGTCACTCTGGGGCCAACGTCCTGACTTTC. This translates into CSAEGVAGHSGANVLTF.

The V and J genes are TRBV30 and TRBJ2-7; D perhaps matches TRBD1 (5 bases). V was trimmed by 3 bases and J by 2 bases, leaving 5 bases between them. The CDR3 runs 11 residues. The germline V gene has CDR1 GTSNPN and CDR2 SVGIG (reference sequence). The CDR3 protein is CAWRDTYEQYF. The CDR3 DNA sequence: TGTGCCTGGAGGGACACCTACGAGCAGTACTTC. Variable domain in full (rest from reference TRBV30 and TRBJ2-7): SQTIHQWPATLVQPVGSPLSLECTVEGTSNPNLYWYRQAAGRGLQLLFYSVGIGQISSEVPQNLSASRPQDRQFILSSKKLLLSDSGFYLCAWRDTYEQYFGPGTRLTVT.

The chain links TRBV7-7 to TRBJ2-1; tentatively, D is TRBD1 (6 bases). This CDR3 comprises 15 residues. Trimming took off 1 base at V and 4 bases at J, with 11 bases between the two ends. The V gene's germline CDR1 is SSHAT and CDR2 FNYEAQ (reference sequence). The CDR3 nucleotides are TGTGCCAGCAGCTTAGAGGACAGCTTATACAATGAGCAGTTCTTC. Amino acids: CASSLEDSLYNEQFF.

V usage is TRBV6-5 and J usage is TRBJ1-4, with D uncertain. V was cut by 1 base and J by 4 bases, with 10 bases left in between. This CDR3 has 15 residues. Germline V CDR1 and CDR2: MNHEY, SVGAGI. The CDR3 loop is CASSYFGRDNEKLFF. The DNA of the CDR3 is TGTGCCAGCAGTTACTTCGGGCGGGATAATGAAAAACTGTTTTTT.

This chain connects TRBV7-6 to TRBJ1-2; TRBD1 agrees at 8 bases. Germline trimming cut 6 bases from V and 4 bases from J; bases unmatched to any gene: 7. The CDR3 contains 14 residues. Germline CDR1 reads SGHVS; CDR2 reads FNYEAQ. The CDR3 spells CASSYRTGIYGYTF. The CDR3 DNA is TGTGCCAGCAGTTACCGGACAGGGATCTATGGCTACACCTTC. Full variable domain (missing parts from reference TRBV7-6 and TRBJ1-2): GAGVSQSPRYKVTKRGQDVALRCDPISGHVSLYWYRQALGQGPEFLTYFNYEAQQDKSGLPNDRFSAERPEGSISTLTIQRTEQRDSAMYRCASSYRTGIYGYTFGSGTRLTVV.

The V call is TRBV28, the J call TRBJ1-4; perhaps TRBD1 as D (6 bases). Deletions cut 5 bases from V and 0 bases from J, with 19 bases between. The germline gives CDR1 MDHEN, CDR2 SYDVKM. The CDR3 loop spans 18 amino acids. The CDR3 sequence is CASSQRQEHYATNEKLFF. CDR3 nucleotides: TGTGCCAGCAGTCAACGACAGGAACACTACGCAACTAATGAAAAACTGTTTTTT. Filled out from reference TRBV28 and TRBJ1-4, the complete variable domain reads DVKVTQSSRYLVKRTGEKVFLECVQDMDHENMFWYRQDPGLGLRLIYFSYDVKMKEKGDIPEGYSVSREKKERFSLILESASTNQTSMYLCASSQRQEHYATNEKLFFGSGTQLSVL.

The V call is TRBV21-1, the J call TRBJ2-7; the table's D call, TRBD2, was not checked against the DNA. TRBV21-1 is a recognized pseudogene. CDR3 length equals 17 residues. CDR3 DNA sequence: TGTGCCAGCAGCAAGAGGAACCACACTCAGCCCCACTACGAGCAGTACTTC. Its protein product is CASSKRNHTQPHYEQYF.

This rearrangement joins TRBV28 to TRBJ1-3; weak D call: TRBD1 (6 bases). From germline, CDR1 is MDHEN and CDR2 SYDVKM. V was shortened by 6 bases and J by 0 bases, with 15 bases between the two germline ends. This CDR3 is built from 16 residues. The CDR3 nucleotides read TGTGCCAGCAGATATCAGGGGATAGGCTCTGGAAACACCATATATTTT. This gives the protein CASRYQGIGSGNTIYF.

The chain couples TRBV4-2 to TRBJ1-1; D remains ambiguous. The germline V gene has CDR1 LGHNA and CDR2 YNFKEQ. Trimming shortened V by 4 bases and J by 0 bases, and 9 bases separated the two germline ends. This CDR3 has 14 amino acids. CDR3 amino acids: CASSPLTVNTEAFF. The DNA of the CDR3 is TGTGCCAGCAGCCCCTTGACTGTGAACACTGAAGCTTTCTTT.

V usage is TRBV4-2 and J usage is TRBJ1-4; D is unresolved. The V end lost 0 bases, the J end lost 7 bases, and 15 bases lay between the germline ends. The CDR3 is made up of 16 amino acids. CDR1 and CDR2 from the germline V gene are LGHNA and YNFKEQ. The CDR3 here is CASSQESRAGIEKLFF. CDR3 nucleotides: TGTGCCAGCAGCCAAGAGAGTAGGGCCGGGATTGAAAAACTGTTTTTT.

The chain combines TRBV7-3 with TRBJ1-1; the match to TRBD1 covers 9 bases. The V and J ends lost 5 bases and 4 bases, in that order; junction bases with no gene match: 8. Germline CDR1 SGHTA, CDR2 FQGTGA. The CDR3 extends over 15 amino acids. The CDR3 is CASSPGQGVFTEAFF. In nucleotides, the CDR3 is TGTGCCAGCAGCCCGGGACAGGGAGTATTCACTGAAGCTTTCTTT.

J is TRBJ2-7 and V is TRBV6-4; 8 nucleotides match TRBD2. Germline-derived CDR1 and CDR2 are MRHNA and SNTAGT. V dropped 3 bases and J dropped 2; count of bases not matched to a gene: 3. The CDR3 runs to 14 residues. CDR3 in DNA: TGTGCCAGCAGTGAGTATAGCGGGACCTACGAGCAGTACTTC. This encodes CASSEYSGTYEQYF.

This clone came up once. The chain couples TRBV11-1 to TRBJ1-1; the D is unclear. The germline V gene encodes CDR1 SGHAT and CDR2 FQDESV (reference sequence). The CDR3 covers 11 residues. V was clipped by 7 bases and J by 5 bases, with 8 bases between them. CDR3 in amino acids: CASKRSTEAFF. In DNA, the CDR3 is TGTGCCAGCAAGCGGAGTACTGAAGCTTTCTTT.

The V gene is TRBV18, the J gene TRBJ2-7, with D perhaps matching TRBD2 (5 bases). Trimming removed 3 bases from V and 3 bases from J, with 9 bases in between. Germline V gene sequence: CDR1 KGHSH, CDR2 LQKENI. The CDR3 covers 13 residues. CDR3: CASSPYRDYEQYF. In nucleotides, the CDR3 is TGTGCCAGCTCACCCTACCGGGACTACGAGCAGTACTTC.

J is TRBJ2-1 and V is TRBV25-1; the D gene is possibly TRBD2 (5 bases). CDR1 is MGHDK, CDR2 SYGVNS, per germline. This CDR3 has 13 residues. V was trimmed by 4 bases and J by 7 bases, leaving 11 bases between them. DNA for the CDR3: TGTGCCAGCAGTGGGGTCCCGGGGAATGAGCAGTTCTTC. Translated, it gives CASSGVPGNEQFF.

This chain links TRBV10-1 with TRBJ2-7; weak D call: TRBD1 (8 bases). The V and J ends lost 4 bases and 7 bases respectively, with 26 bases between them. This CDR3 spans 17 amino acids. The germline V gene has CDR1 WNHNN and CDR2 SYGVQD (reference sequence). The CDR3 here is CASSAETGEGTGGEQYF. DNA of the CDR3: TGCGCCAGCAGTGCCGAGACAGGGGAGGGTACGGGTGGGGAGCAGTACTTC.